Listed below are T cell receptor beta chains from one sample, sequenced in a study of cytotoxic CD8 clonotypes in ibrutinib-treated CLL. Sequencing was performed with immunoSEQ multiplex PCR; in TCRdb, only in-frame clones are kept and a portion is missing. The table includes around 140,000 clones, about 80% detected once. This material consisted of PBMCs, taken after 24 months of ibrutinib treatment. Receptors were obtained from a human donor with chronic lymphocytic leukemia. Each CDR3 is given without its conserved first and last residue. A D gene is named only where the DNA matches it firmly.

CDR3: ASSGGKGAEAF
V: TRBV23-1
J: TRBJ1-1
D: -

CDR3: ASSRGGDFKETQY
V: TRBV7-7
J: TRBJ2-5
D: -

CDR3: SVEVQKAF
V: TRBV29-1
J: TRBJ1-1
D: -

CDR3: AWSVGRLTYSNQPQH
V: TRBV30
J: TRBJ1-5
D: -

CDR3: ATSRDWGTGGDYGYT
V: TRBV15
J: TRBJ1-2
D: TRBD1

CDR3: ASSSGNNINEQF
V: TRBV27
J: TRBJ2-1
D: -

CDR3: ASSLGGVNQPQH
V: TRBV28
J: TRBJ1-5
D: -

CDR3: ASSYSVRSEQY
V: TRBV6-5
J: TRBJ2-7
D: -

CDR3: ASSTIAGAPYNEQF
V: TRBV7-3
J: TRBJ2-1
D: TRBD2

CDR3: ASSLTGLFNQPQH
V: TRBV5-1
J: TRBJ1-5
D: -

CDR3: ASSPLGENYGYT
V: TRBV5-8
J: TRBJ1-2
D: -

CDR3: ASSTLGYRNIQY
V: TRBV19
J: TRBJ2-4
D: -

CDR3: ASSLQLAHEQY
V: TRBV5-1
J: TRBJ2-7
D: TRBD2

CDR3: ASSQVGGRWGQETQY
V: TRBV4-2
J: TRBJ2-5
D: -

CDR3: ASRGVGNEKLF
V: TRBV4-3
J: TRBJ1-4
D: -

CDR3: SARTGWNTGELF
V: TRBV29-1
J: TRBJ2-2
D: TRBD1

CDR3: ASSLGLAGGSPYEQY
V: TRBV4-3
J: TRBJ2-7
D: TRBD2

CDR3: ASSARTGEKANTIY
V: TRBV5-4
J: TRBJ1-3
D: TRBD1

CDR3: AWGGGGTEAF
V: TRBV30
J: TRBJ1-1
D: -

CDR3: ASSYGGRNQPQH
V: TRBV6-6
J: TRBJ1-5
D: -

CDR3: ASSPEPGQGSGNTIY
V: TRBV7-2
J: TRBJ1-3
D: TRBD1

CDR3: ASSATGGGYGYT
V: TRBV7-8
J: TRBJ1-2
D: -

CDR3: ASTQGYSSYEQY
V: TRBV6-1
J: TRBJ2-7
D: -

CDR3: ASSPRGWEGEKLF
V: TRBV18
J: TRBJ1-4
D: -

CDR3: ASSPRDRASYNEQF
V: TRBV18
J: TRBJ2-1
D: TRBD1

CDR3: ASSRRVDYSYEQY
V: TRBV19
J: TRBJ2-7
D: -

CDR3: ASSVGTGASYEQY
V: TRBV9
J: TRBJ2-7
D: TRBD1

CDR3: AWTRGEGWNQPQH
V: TRBV30
J: TRBJ1-5
D: -

CDR3: ASSSSVLGSFYTQY
V: TRBV5-4
J: TRBJ2-3
D: -

CDR3: ASSAGTDTYEQY
V: TRBV9
J: TRBJ2-7
D: -

CDR3: AMMGNNEQF
V: TRBV10-3
J: TRBJ2-1
D: -

CDR3: ASRRGAQARAGYT
V: TRBV6-5
J: TRBJ1-2
D: -

CDR3: ASSLLDYNNEQF
V: TRBV28
J: TRBJ2-1
D: -

CDR3: ASSLSGPQETQY
V: TRBV7-3
J: TRBJ2-5
D: -

CDR3: SVEGGQNNYGYT
V: TRBV29-1
J: TRBJ1-2
D: TRBD1

CDR3: SPDDAGAYEQY
V: TRBV29-1
J: TRBJ2-7
D: TRBD2

CDR3: ASRPGAVQETQY
V: TRBV7-2
J: TRBJ2-5
D: -

CDR3: ASSEQPGAGGELF
V: TRBV6-1
J: TRBJ2-2
D: -

CDR3: ASSSGQGWQPQH
V: TRBV28
J: TRBJ1-5
D: TRBD1

CDR3: ALETQNIQY
V: TRBV30
J: TRBJ2-4
D: -

CDR3: ASMGGRTDTQY
V: TRBV27
J: TRBJ2-3
D: -

CDR3: ASSSGQAHSGNTIY
V: TRBV28
J: TRBJ1-3
D: TRBD1